The rows below give T cell receptor beta chains drawn from one sample of a study of vaccination and CD4 T cells after COVID-19. These receptors have no identified antigens. TCRdb passed the PCR reads through MiXCR, listing each CDR3 protein once. The table includes 11,000 or so distinct CDR3 sequences, approximately 43% detected once. Sequenced material: CD4+ T cells from blood, cultured in vitro. The receptor source for this set is a human donor who had recovered from COVID-19. Each CDR3 is given with its conserved first and last residue. The D gene is left open where the match is weak. Size values are once, few and many counts, or a class for expanded clones, and some rows have none.

d_call	v_call	clone_size	j_call	cdr3_nt	cdr3_aa
-	TRBV18	-	TRBJ1-2	TGTGCCAGCTCACCGTCGCTGGACAACTATGGCTACACCTTC	CASSPSLDNYGYTF
-	TRBV7-2	medium-sized	TRBJ2-5	TGTGCCAGCAGCTTAAACCCAACTTACAAAGAGACCCAGTACTTC	CASSLNPTYKETQYF
TRBD2	TRBV20-1	once	TRBJ2-1	TGCAGTGCTAGAGCTACTAGCGGGGGGGCCAGTGAGCAGTTCTTC	CSARATSGGASEQFF
TRBD1	TRBV9	-	TRBJ1-6	TGTGCCAGCAGCGACAGGGGGCATAATTCACCCCTCCACTTT	CASSDRGHNSPLHF
-	TRBV2	-	TRBJ1-6	TGTGCCAGCAGTGAAAGGAATTCACCCCTCCACTTT	CASSERNSPLHF
TRBD1	TRBV29-1	-	TRBJ1-1	TGCAGCGTTGAAGTAGGACAGGGAGGGCTAGCCGGAGCTTTCTTT	CSVEVGQGGLAGAFF
-	TRBV2	-	TRBJ1-2	TGTGCCAGCAGTCAACCGTTGACGAATGGCTACACCTTC	CASSQPLTNGYTF
TRBD1	TRBV7-2	-	TRBJ1-2	TGTGCCAGCAGCCTTGACAGGGTGTACGATGGCTACACCTTC	CASSLDRVYDGYTF
-	TRBV7-2	-	TRBJ1-1	TGTGCCAGCAGCTTAGATCCCACACTTAAGAACACTGAAGCTTTCTTT	CASSLDPTLKNTEAFF
TRBD1	TRBV27	-	TRBJ2-6	TGTGCCAGCAAGTTACAGGGGGCGGGGGGGGCCAACGTCCTGACTTTC	CASKLQGAGGANVLTF
-	TRBV7-2	-	TRBJ1-5	TGTGCCAGCAGCCCCCGGCTTGGAAGCAATCAGCCCCAGCATTTT	CASSPRLGSNQPQHF
-	TRBV15	few	TRBJ2-1	TGTGCCACCAGCAGCGGGAGTGGACACAATGAGCAGTTCTTC	CATSSGSGHNEQFF
TRBD2	TRBV28	-	TRBJ2-5	TGTGCCAGCAGTCTGACTAGCGGGGGGCAAGAGACCCAGTACTTC	CASSLTSGGQETQYF
TRBD1	TRBV18	-	TRBJ2-7	TGTGCCAGCTCATCCTACACGGGACAGGGCGATTACGAGCAGTACTTC	CASSSYTGQGDYEQYF
TRBD2	TRBV11-2	-	TRBJ2-5	TGTGCCAGCAGCTTCGGACTAGCGGGGTCCCGGGAGACCCAGTACTTC	CASSFGLAGSRETQYF
TRBD1	TRBV6-4	few	TRBJ1-1	TGTGCCAGCCCGACAGGGGGGATGGTGAACACTGAAGCTTTCTTT	CASPTGGMVNTEAFF
-	TRBV6-1	few	TRBJ1-2	TGTGCCAGCAAGCTGATACCGGGGGCCGCCGGCTACACCTTC	CASKLIPGAAGYTF
-	TRBV5-8	-	TRBJ2-5	TGTGCCAGCAGCTTGTTGGGGGGAACAGGGAAAGCCCAAGAGACCCAGTACTTC	CASSLLGGTGKAQETQYF
-	TRBV11-2	-	TRBJ2-3	TGTGCCAGCAGCCCGGACTACACAGATACGCAGTATTTT	CASSPDYTDTQYF
-	TRBV7-9	-	TRBJ1-2	TGTGCCAGCAGCGCCGGCGGGGTCAAGGACAACTATGGCTACACCTTC	CASSAGGVKDNYGYTF
-	TRBV6-2/TRBV6-3	few	TRBJ1-5	TGTGCCAGCAGCGATCTTCAGGGTAATCAGCCCCAGCATTTT	CASSDLQGNQPQHF
TRBD2	TRBV6-1	-	TRBJ2-7	TGTGCCAGCAGTGAAGCCCCCCCGACTAGCGGGAGTAGTTTGAGAGAGCAGTACTTC	CASSEAPPTSGSSLREQYF
-	TRBV12-3/TRBV12-4	few	TRBJ1-2	TGTGCCAGCAGGGCGCTCTATGGCTACACCTTC	CASRALYGYTF
TRBD2	TRBV20-1	-	TRBJ2-1	TGCAGTGTTCAGACTAGCGGGAGTGTCAATGAGCAGTTCTTC	CSVQTSGSVNEQFF
-	TRBV30	-	TRBJ1-2	TGTGCCTGGAGCGAACAGGGTATGACTAACTATGGCTACACCTTC	CAWSEQGMTNYGYTF
-	TRBV24-1	-	TRBJ1-5	TGTGCCACCAGTGAAGCCGGTCAGAGCAATCAGCCCCAGCATTTT	CATSEAGQSNQPQHF
-	TRBV6-2/TRBV6-3	-	TRBJ2-3	TGTGCCAGCACCGTAGGGGGGCCCACAGATACGCAGTATTTT	CASTVGGPTDTQYF
-	TRBV20-1	-	TRBJ1-3	TGCAGTGCTAGTACAGGGTCTGGAAACACCATATATTTT	CSASTGSGNTIYF
-	TRBV29-1	-	TRBJ1-2	TGCAGCGTGAATCGGCCCTCCGACTATGGCTACACCTTC	CSVNRPSDYGYTF
-	TRBV10-3	-	TRBJ2-3	TGTGCCATTAGAACATACACAGATACGCAGTATTTT	CAIRTYTDTQYF
TRBD2	TRBV20-1	-	TRBJ2-1	TGCAGTGCTAGGTTAGGACTAGCGCCTTACAATGAGCAGTTCTTC	CSARLGLAPYNEQFF
-	TRBV29-1	-	TRBJ1-2	TGCAGCGTTGAATGGGCTGGGGGGGCGTTCGACTATGGCTACACCTTC	CSVEWAGGAFDYGYTF
TRBD2	TRBV7-2	few	TRBJ2-1	TGTGCCAGCAGCCCCCAGGGAGTGCTGCGGGGGGCCAACAATGAGCAGTTCTTC	CASSPQGVLRGANNEQFF
TRBD2	TRBV27	few	TRBJ2-5	TGTGCCAGCAGTTCCCTAGCGGGAGGGCCAACGCAAGAGACCCAGTACTTC	CASSSLAGGPTQETQYF
-	TRBV6-1	few	TRBJ2-5	TGTGCCAGCATCCGCGCCTGGGAAGGAGAGACCCAGTACTTC	CASIRAWEGETQYF
TRBD1	TRBV7-2	-	TRBJ2-2	TGTGCCAGCAGCTGGACAGGGGGCTCATCCGGGGAGCTGTTTTTT	CASSWTGGSSGELFF
-	TRBV6-2/TRBV6-3	few	TRBJ1-6	TGTGCCAGCAGTTGGACGAATAATTCACCCCTCCACTTT	CASSWTNNSPLHF
TRBD1	TRBV6-1	medium-sized	TRBJ1-2	TGTGCCAGCAGCCCCGTCAGGGGGCAAGGAGGCTACACCTTC	CASSPVRGQGGYTF
-	TRBV7-8	few	TRBJ1-1	TGTGCCAGCAGCTTAGTGGTTGGGGCGACACTGAACACTGAAGCTTTCTTT	CASSLVVGATLNTEAFF
TRBD1	TRBV18	-	TRBJ1-1	TGTGCCAGCTCACCCGGGACAGGGGGCACTGAAGCTTTCTTT	CASSPGTGGTEAFF
-	TRBV6-5	-	TRBJ2-5	TGTGCCAGCAGTTACTCTAAGGAGACCCAGTACTTC	CASSYSKETQYF
-	TRBV19	-	TRBJ2-7	TGTGCCAGTAGTATATTCCTAGCGCGTGAGCAGTACTTC	CASSIFLAREQYF